Listed here are 26 T cell receptor beta chains from one sample, sequenced in a study of cytomegalovirus exposure and HLA in healthy donors. Primers for the PCR totalled 60 Vbeta and 13 Jbeta. Clones were sequenced by immunoSEQ multiplex PCR, and TCRdb holds only the in-frame ones, with some missing. The sample contains 150,000 to 200,000 clones, 80% to 90% of which appear only once. The source material was PBMCs. Source of these receptors: a girl aged 10 to 17 in good health and CMV-seropositive.

The chain links TRBV5-4 to TRBJ1-2; D may be TRBD1 (6 bases). CDR1 SGHNT and CDR2 YYREEE come from the germline V gene (reference sequence). Trimming took off 0 bases at V and 6 bases at J, with 9 bases between the two ends. There are 13 residues in the CDR3. CDR3 in amino acids: CASSLDRVDGYTF. CDR3 nucleotides: TGTGCCAGCAGCTTGGACAGGGTAGATGGCTACACCTTC.

The gene calls are TRBV28 and TRBJ1-3, with 7 bases fitting TRBD1. This CDR3 region has 16 residues. V gave up 5 bases and J gave up 0 bases; unmatched junction bases: 7. Per germline, CDR1 MDHEN and CDR2 SYDVKM. CDR3 sequence (DNA): TGTGCCAGCAGTCCCAGCAGGGGGAACTCTGGAAACACCATATATTTT. Protein sequence: CASSPSRGNSGNTIYF.

The genes are TRBV7-2 and TRBJ1-3; D call uncertain. CDR1 SGHTA and CDR2 FQGNSA come from the germline V gene. The CDR3 consists of 14 residues. V was cut by 10 bases and J by 0 bases, with 13 bases left in between. CDR3 DNA: TGTGCCATCTGGCGGCGCAGCTCTGGAAACACCATATATTTT. Protein sequence: CAIWRRSSGNTIYF.

In regard to this clone: Other DNA sequences in the same sample also yield this CDR3. The rearrangement links TRBV5-4 to TRBJ1-1; TRBD1 is a possible D gene (6 bases). CDR1 and CDR2 from the germline V gene are SGHNT and YYREEE (reference sequence). The CDR3 has 13 amino acids. With 2 bases removed from V and 1 base from J, the gap between germline ends came to 6 bases. The CDR3 DNA is TGTGCCAGCAGCTTAGGGGGGAACACTGAAGCTTTCTTT. It is translated as CASSLGGNTEAFF.

The chain joins TRBV5-6 to TRBJ1-3; 7 nucleotides align to TRBD1. The CDR3 is made up of 16 amino acids. The germline V gene has CDR1 SGHDT and CDR2 YYEEEE. The ends lost 0 bases at V and 1 base at J; junction bases unmatched: 4. This CDR3 reads CASSLDRGSSGNTIYF. DNA of the CDR3: TGTGCCAGCAGCTTGGACAGGGGATCGTCTGGAAACACCATATATTTT.

The chain uses TRBV15 and TRBJ2-4; D not resolved. CDR3 size: 14 residues. Germline loops: CDR1 LNHNV, CDR2 YYDKDF (reference sequence). V lost 4 bases and J 1 base, leaving 8 bases between the germline ends. The CDR3 reads CATSNPGAKNIQYF. The CDR3 DNA follows: TGTGCCACCAGCAACCCCGGGGCCAAAAACATTCAGTACTTC.

The J gene is TRBJ2-7, the V gene TRBV7-8; TRBD1 might be the D (5 bases). Between the trimmed V and J ends, which lost 1 base and 3 bases, there was a span of 13 bases. Germline V CDR1 and CDR2: SGHVS, FQNEAQ. The CDR3 loop spans 15 amino acids. CDR3 in amino acids: CASSLGGGASYEQYF. The DNA of the CDR3 is TGTGCCAGCAGCTTAGGAGGTGGGGCCAGCTACGAGCAGTACTTC.

The chain combines TRBV11-3 with TRBJ1-1, with 9 positions matching TRBD1. This CDR3 is 13 amino acids long. Losses at the gene ends were 8 bases for V and 6 bases for J; bases not matched to a gene: 7. Per germline, CDR1 SGHNT and CDR2 YENEEA. CDR3 DNA sequence: TGTGCCAGCCGCTCGGGACAGGGCTCTGAAGCTTTCTTT. This translates into CASRSGQGSEAFF.

The J gene is TRBJ1-5, the V gene TRBV2, with a weak D call TRBD1 (5 bases). The V gene's germline CDR1 is SNHLY and CDR2 FYNNEI. This CDR3 comprises 14 residues. Trimming cost V 8 bases and J 0 bases, with 11 bases left between them. As DNA, the CDR3 is TGTGCCAGCTGGGAGGGGAATAGCAATCAGCCCCAGCATTTT. It specifies CASWEGNSNQPQHF.

The chain links TRBV4-2 to TRBJ2-4; D remains ambiguous. This CDR3 has 13 residues. V gave up 0 bases and J gave up 6 bases, with 6 bases separating them. Germline CDR1 is LGHNA and CDR2 is YNFKEQ. In DNA, the CDR3 is TGTGCCAGCAGCCAAGATCCAGGAAACATTCAGTACTTC. Amino acids: CASSQDPGNIQYF.

The rearrangement uses TRBV10-3 and TRBJ1-1; tentative D call: TRBD1 (6 bases). The V end lost 2 bases, the J end lost 4 bases, and 11 bases lay between the germline ends. CDR3 length: 14 residues. Germline V lookup: CDR1 ENHRY, CDR2 SYGVKD. CDR3 nucleotides: TGTGCCATCAGTGAGCAGGGGTTGGGCACTGAAGCTTTCTTT. It translates to CAISEQGLGTEAFF.

This clone was seen once. The chain joins TRBV9 to TRBJ2-3; 9 bases match TRBD1. There are 15 residues in the CDR3. J lost 0 bases, V lost 3 bases, and 2 bases had no gene match. The V gene's germline CDR1 is SGDLS and CDR2 YYNGEE. The CDR3 coding sequence is TGTGCCAGCAGCGCACAGGGGGCGAGCACAGATACGCAGTATTTT. It specifies CASSAQGASTDTQYF. Filled out from reference TRBV9 and TRBJ2-3, the complete variable domain reads DSGVTQTPKHLITATGQRVTLRCSPRSGDLSVYWYQQSLDQGLQFLIQYYNGEERAKGNILERFSAQQFPDLHSELNLSSLELGDSALYFCASSAQGASTDTQYFGPGTRLTVL.

The chain carries TRBV5-6 and TRBJ2-1; TRBD1 is a possible D gene (7 bases). Germline CDR1 and CDR2: SGHDT and YYEEEE. CDR3 length: 15 amino acids. V shed 4 bases and J shed 3 bases, with 14 bases lying between them. Here the CDR3 DNA reads TGTGCCAGCAGCCGCGGGACAGAGTACTACAATGAGCAGTTCTTC. This encodes CASSRGTEYYNEQFF.

This sequence joins TRBV14 and TRBJ2-4; TRBD1 is a possible D gene (6 bases). CDR1 is SGHDN and CDR2 is FVKESK in the germline V gene. The CDR3 is 14 amino acids. The V and J ends lost 4 bases and 1 base respectively, with 8 bases between them. This chain's CDR3 is CASSPTGAKNIQYF. In DNA form, the CDR3 reads TGTGCCAGCAGCCCCACAGGGGCCAAAAACATTCAGTACTTC.

The rearrangement links TRBV5-6 to TRBJ2-7; 7 positions match TRBD1. The CDR3 runs 16 residues. CDR1 SGHDT and CDR2 YYEEEE come from the germline V gene. The trim removed 5 bases at V and 0 bases at J, leaving 11 bases unmatched. CDR3 sequence: CASRPTTRDSSYEQYF. DNA of the CDR3: TGTGCCAGCAGACCGACCACTCGGGACAGCTCCTACGAGCAGTACTTC.

The chain has TRBV18 and TRBJ1-3; the D is unclear. Germline CDR1 KGHSH, CDR2 LQKENI. Trimming cost V 0 bases and J 0 bases, with 9 bases left between them. This CDR3 is built from 16 residues. This CDR3 is CASSPPLPGSGNTIYF. In DNA, the CDR3 is TGTGCCAGCTCACCACCGTTGCCGGGCTCTGGAAACACCATATATTTT.

The gene calls are TRBV15 and TRBJ2-1, with D possibly being TRBD1 (6 bases). This CDR3 is 16 amino acids long. Germline CDR1 reads LNHNV; CDR2 reads YYDKDF (reference sequence). Trimming removed 4 bases from V and 0 bases from J, with 13 bases in between. The DNA for the CDR3 is TGTGCCACCAGCAATTACAGGGCCCGCTCCTACAATGAGCAGTTCTTC. It specifies CATSNYRARSYNEQFF. Full variable domain (rest looked up from reference TRBV15 and TRBJ2-1): DAMVIQNPRYQVTQFGKPVTLSCSQTLNHNVMYWYQQKSSQAPKLLFHYYDKDFNNEADTPDNFQSRRPNTSFCFLDIRSPGLGDTAMYLCATSNYRARSYNEQFFGPGTRLTVL.

J is TRBJ2-3 and V is TRBV9; TRBD2 matches 12 bases. V lost 2 bases and J lost 7; bases outside the gene matches: 11. This CDR3 spans 17 amino acids. Germline V gives CDR1 SGDLS, CDR2 YYNGEE. CDR3 sequence: CASSVESLAGGQNTQYF. In nucleotides, the CDR3 is TGTGCCAGCAGCGTGGAGTCGCTAGCGGGGGGGCAAAATACGCAGTATTTT.

The genes are TRBV7-8 and TRBJ1-1; the D is unclear. The V end lost 1 base, the J end lost 2 bases, and 11 bases lay between the germline ends. Germline V gives CDR1 SGHVS, CDR2 FQNEAQ. The CDR3 is made up of 15 amino acids. This CDR3 reads CASSLDPRGNTEAFF. The CDR3 DNA is TGTGCCAGCAGCTTAGACCCTCGGGGAAACACTGAAGCTTTCTTT.

The chain is built from TRBV9 and TRBJ2-3; 9 nucleotides align to TRBD2. Germline V gene lookup returns CDR1 SGDLS and CDR2 YYNGEE. The V and J ends lost 0 bases and 3 bases, in that order; junction bases with no gene match: 5. The CDR3 spans 16 residues. The DNA for the CDR3 is TGTGCCAGCAGCGTAGATGGCGGGGGGGGGACAGATACGCAGTATTTT. It yields the protein CASSVDGGGGTDTQYF. Supplemented by reference TRBV9 and TRBJ2-3, the full variable domain reads DSGVTQTPKHLITATGQRVTLRCSPRSGDLSVYWYQQSLDQGLQFLIQYYNGEERAKGNILERFSAQQFPDLHSELNLSSLELGDSALYFCASSVDGGGGTDTQYFGPGTRLTVL.

The gene calls are TRBV2 and TRBJ2-3, with TRBD2 matching over 8 bases. The CDR3 is 14 amino acids. J gave up 6 bases and V 7 bases, and 9 bases lay outside the gene matches. Germline lookup yields CDR1 SNHLY and CDR2 FYNNEI. CDR3 loop: CASTVGGAIDTQYF. CDR3 bases: TGTGCCAGCACTGTCGGGGGGGCCATTGATACGCAGTATTTT.

The rearrangement joins TRBV5-6 to TRBJ2-2, with TRBD1 identical over 8 bases. V shed 6 bases and J 2 bases; nucleotides not matched to a gene: 6. CDR1 is SGHDT and CDR2 is YYEEEE in the germline V gene. There are 15 residues in the CDR3. The CDR3 coding sequence is TGTGCCAGCACCATGACAGGGGCAAACACCGGGGAGCTGTTTTTT. Protein sequence: CASTMTGANTGELFF.

The chain has TRBV10-1 and TRBJ2-7; 13 positions agree with TRBD2. This CDR3 region has 14 residues. Per germline, CDR1 WNHNN and CDR2 SYGVQD (reference sequence). With 6 bases clipped from V and 2 bases from J, the junction kept 1 base outside the gene matches. Here the CDR3 reads CASRGLAGPYEQYF. The CDR3 DNA sequence: TGCGCCAGCAGGGGACTAGCGGGGCCCTACGAGCAGTACTTC.

This clone turned up a few times. The gene calls are TRBV4-2 and TRBJ1-5; D might be TRBD1 (5 bases). From germline, CDR1 is LGHNA and CDR2 YNFKEQ. This CDR3 comprises 15 residues. The ends were cut back, 0 bases at V and 6 bases at J, with 12 bases in the middle. CDR3: CASSQDHAGTQPQHF. The CDR3 DNA follows: TGTGCCAGCAGCCAAGATCACGCGGGGACTCAGCCCCAGCATTTT.

The chain joins TRBV7-9 to TRBJ1-1, with 9 bases matching TRBD1. The CDR3 totals 15 residues. After removal of 3 bases from V and 5 bases from J, the junction contained 7 bases not matched to a gene. Germline V gives CDR1 SEHNR, CDR2 FQNEAQ (reference sequence). The CDR3 nucleotides are TGTGCCAGCAGCTTGCCCGGGACAGGGTCGACTGAAGCTTTCTTT. Translated: CASSLPGTGSTEAFF. Supplemented by reference TRBV7-9 and TRBJ1-1, the full variable domain reads DTGVSQNPRHKITKRGQNVTFRCDPISEHNRLYWYRQTLGQGPEFLTYFQNEAQLEKSRLLSDRFSAERPKGSFSTLEIQRTEQGDSAMYLCASSLPGTGSTEAFFGQGTRLTVV.

Concerning this clone itself: Relative to the germline gene, one junction end is altered; a read error may explain this. The CDR3 spells CASSQGLAGVFF. In DNA form, the CDR3 reads TGTGCCAGCAGTCAGGGACTAGCGGGGGTCTTCTTC. The gene calls are TRBV27 and TRBJ2-7; 14 nucleotides align to TRBD2. CDR1 is MNHEY and CDR2 is SMNVEV in the germline V gene (reference sequence). The CDR3 length is 12 residues.